Below are 25 T cell receptor beta chains sequenced from a single sample in a study of CD8+CD57+ T cells in acquired aplastic anemia. TCR beta VDJ and CDR3 were profiled, and genomic DNA was the template. One entry per CDR3 protein, called by TCRdb with MiXCR from the reads. The table lists roughly 240,000 distinct CDR3 sequences, 45% to 50% of them singletons, with 7.8% in the top ten. The sequenced patients had an expansion of CD8+CD57+ cells seen by flow cytometry. The material sequenced was sorted CD4+, CD8+, or CD8+CD57+ T cells (not recorded which) from PBMCs. The origin of the receptors is a human donor with aplastic anemia.

This clonotype came up a few times. V usage is TRBV30 and J usage is TRBJ1-2, with D possibly being TRBD1 (5 bases). The germline gives CDR1 GTSNPN, CDR2 SVGIG (reference sequence). V was pared by 3 bases and J by 3 bases, with 20 bases between. The CDR3 covers 16 residues. CDR3 in DNA: TGTGCCTGGAGCCACCGGGGCCGCCTGTGGGACTATGGCTACACCTTC. It encodes CAWSHRGRLWDYGYTF.

This clonotype has only a few counts. This may stem from a read error, because a much larger clone lies one nucleotide away. V is TRBV11-1 and J is TRBJ2-1, with D possibly being TRBD2 (6 bases). The V gene's germline CDR1 is SGHAT and CDR2 FQDESV (reference sequence). This CDR3 has 13 amino acids. Trimming cost V 1 base and J 10 bases, with 11 bases left between them. In nucleotides, the CDR3 is TGTGCCAGCAGCTTAGGCGGGGTGCGCGAGCAGTTCTTC. Translation: CASSLGGVREQFF.

The genes are TRBV14 and TRBJ2-2; D unresolved. V lost 1 base and J 5 bases, leaving 8 bases between the germline ends. The CDR3 extends over 14 amino acids. Germline-derived CDR1 and CDR2 are SGHDN and FVKESK. CDR3 sequence (DNA): TGTGCCAGCAGCCAAGCGGTTGGTACCGGGGAGCTGTTTTTT. This sequence encodes CASSQAVGTGELFF. Complete variable domain (other parts from reference TRBV14 and TRBJ2-2): EAGVTQFPSHSVIEKGQTVTLRCDPISGHDNLYWYRRVMGKEIKFLLHFVKESKQDESGMPNNRFLAERTGGTYSTLKVQPAELEDSGVYFCASSQAVGTGELFFGEGSRLTVL.

The rearrangement joins TRBV10-3 to TRBJ1-2; D gene uncertain. Trimming took off 6 bases at V and 0 bases at J, with 11 bases between the two ends. The CDR3 consists of 14 residues. Germline V lookup: CDR1 ENHRY, CDR2 SYGVKD. The CDR3 here is CAISPGLANYGYTF. CDR3 nucleotide sequence: TGTGCCATCAGCCCAGGCCTAGCTAACTATGGCTACACCTTC.

The chain uses TRBV7-2 and TRBJ1-3; 10 bases fit TRBD1. This CDR3 region has 16 residues. With V trimmed by 5 bases and J by 4 bases, 8 bases remained unmatched. The germline gives CDR1 SGHTA, CDR2 FQGNSA. CDR3 protein: CASSAVDRGPGNTIYF. DNA for the CDR3: TGTGCCAGCAGCGCTGTCGACAGGGGGCCGGGAAACACCATATATTTT.

The genes are TRBV7-9 and TRBJ1-6; 12 bases line up with TRBD1. V shed 3 bases, J shed 0 bases, and the junction held 6 bases outside the gene matches. The V gene's germline CDR1 is SEHNR and CDR2 FQNEAQ (reference sequence). The length of the CDR3 is 19 residues. Here the CDR3 reads CASSFGTGGLGSYNSPLHF. CDR3 in DNA: TGTGCCAGCAGCTTCGGGACAGGGGGCTTGGGCTCCTATAATTCACCCCTCCACTTT.

Note on this clonotype: A read error is likely, as this CDR3 ends without the conserved phenylalanine or tryptophan. The limits of the CDR3 on the DNA are not certain, so only TCRdb's listed CDR3 is given. The CDR3 sequence: CASSSTGGNY. The chain uses TRBV7-9 and TRBJ1-4; TRBD1 reflects the table's D call only, with no check against the DNA. The germline V gene has CDR1 SEHNR and CDR2 FQNEAQ (reference sequence). Ends included, the CDR3 has 10 residues.

The rearrangement links TRBV19 to TRBJ1-3, with 7 positions matching TRBD1. The J segment lost 2 bases and the V segment lost 3 bases, leaving 1 base of the junction unmatched. The CDR3 covers 14 residues. CDR1 and CDR2 from the germline V gene are LNHDA and SQIVND (reference sequence). This chain's CDR3 is CASSIQGAGNTIYF. Here the CDR3 DNA reads TGTGCCAGTAGTATCCAGGGGGCTGGAAACACCATATATTTT.

This clonotype was seen a single time. The J gene is TRBJ1-6, the V gene TRBV29-1; 7 bases map to TRBD1. The V gene end was trimmed by 7 bases and the J gene end by 6 bases; junction bases not matched to a gene: 12. Germline V lookup: CDR1 SQVTM, CDR2 ANQGSEA. The length of the CDR3 is 15 residues. CDR3 bases: TGCAGCGCCGGGACAGAGGAGCGTTTTAATTCACCCCTCCACTTT. It specifies CSAGTEERFNSPLHF. Based on the CDR3 plus reference TRBV29-1 and TRBJ1-6, the full variable domain is SAVISQKPSRDICQRGTSLTIQCQVDSQVTMMFWYRQQPGQSLTLIATANQGSEATYESGFVIDKFPISRPNLTFSTLTVSNMSPEDSSIYLCSAGTEERFNSPLHFGNGTRLTVT.

The chain employs TRBV12-3 or TRBV12-4 and TRBJ1-2; D unresolved. The CDR3 runs to 15 residues. Trimming shortened V by 1 base and J by 3 bases, and 12 bases separated the two germline ends. CDR3 protein: CASSLGRGNYYGYTF. The CDR3 nucleotides are TGTGCCAGCAGTTTAGGTCGAGGCAACTACTATGGCTACACCTTC.

There are many counts of this clonotype. The chain couples TRBV4-3 to TRBJ1-1, with 7 bases that match TRBD1. CDR1 is LGHNA and CDR2 is YSLEER in the germline V gene. The length of the CDR3 is 13 residues. V was pared by 3 bases and J by 5 bases, with 3 bases of the junction left unmatched. The chain's CDR3 is CASSHLQGTEAFF. DNA for the CDR3: TGCGCCAGCAGCCATCTACAGGGGACTGAAGCTTTCTTT.

This clonotype came up many times. This chain joins TRBV12-3 or TRBV12-4 and TRBJ2-5, with 8 bases that match TRBD1. The CDR3 is 15 amino acids. The V segment lost 6 bases and the J segment 4 bases; nucleotides outside the gene matches: 10. The CDR3 sequence is CASSWTGLSGETQYF. The CDR3, as DNA: TGTGCCAGCAGCTGGACAGGGTTATCTGGAGAGACCCAGTACTTC.

This clonotype turned up a few times. V is TRBV6-5 and J is TRBJ2-5; D remains unclear. Trimming shortened V by 6 bases and J by 4 bases, and 21 bases separated the two germline ends. This CDR3 region has 16 residues. The germline CDR1 and CDR2 sequences are MNHEY and SVGAGI. This chain's CDR3 is CASRPSGTATVETQYF. CDR3 sequence (DNA): TGTGCCAGCAGACCCTCGGGTACGGCGACCGTAGAGACCCAGTACTTC.

This clonotype was seen repeatedly, ten times or more. The CDR3, as DNA: TGTGCCAGCAGCTTAGGGACAGGGGTTGGCAATGAGCAGTTCTTC. Translation gives CASSLGTGVGNEQFF. This chain uses TRBV9 with TRBJ2-1; 10 positions agree with TRBD1. CDR3 length: 15 residues. Germline V gene data show CDR1 as SGDLS and CDR2 as YYNGEE. The junction had 7 bases not matched to a gene; V was cut back by 4 bases and J by 6 bases.

There are many counts of this clonotype. The chain couples TRBV5-6 to TRBJ2-7, with TRBD1 as a possible D gene (6 bases). There are 15 residues in the CDR3. V lost 5 bases to trimming and J lost 6 bases, with 21 bases between them. The germline gives CDR1 SGHDT, CDR2 YYEEEE. The chain's CDR3 is CASRSQGFSISEQYF. DNA for the CDR3: TGTGCCAGCAGGTCACAGGGCTTCTCGATCTCCGAGCAGTACTTC.

There are many counts of this clonotype. The gene calls are TRBV7-3 and TRBJ1-1; maybe TRBD1 (6 bases). The germline V gene encodes CDR1 SGHTA and CDR2 FQGTGA. V was clipped by 1 base and J by 1 base, with 10 bases between them. CDR3 length: 15 residues. The CDR3 nucleotides read TGTGCCAGCAGCTTAATCAGGGGCAGGAACACTGAAGCTTTCTTT. Translation gives CASSLIRGRNTEAFF.

This clonotype was seen more than once but under ten times. V gene TRBV25-1 combines with J gene TRBJ2-1, with a weak D call TRBD2 (6 bases). The germline gives CDR1 MGHDK, CDR2 SYGVNS. The CDR3 spans 15 residues. V dropped 4 bases and J dropped 4 bases, with 14 bases sitting between them. Here the CDR3 DNA reads TGTGCCAGCAGTGTCCAAGCGGGTGTTTACAATGAGCAGTTCTTC. It codes for CASSVQAGVYNEQFF.

The V call is TRBV9, the J call TRBJ1-1; 7 bases match TRBD1. CDR3 length equals 13 residues. Germline trimming cut 4 bases from V and 5 bases from J; bases unmatched to any gene: 5. In germline, CDR1 is SGDLS, CDR2 YYNGEE. CDR3 residues: CASSPGGFTEAFF. Here the CDR3 DNA reads TGTGCCAGCAGCCCAGGGGGATTTACTGAAGCTTTCTTT.

As to this clonotype: A read error may be the cause here, since a much bigger clone is one base away. The DNA for the CDR3 is TGTGCCAGCAGGCACACTCGGGACACTGAAGCTTTCTTT. Translating gives CASRHTRDTEAFF. J is TRBJ1-1 and V is TRBV5-1; D call uncertain. CDR1 and CDR2 from the germline V gene are SGHRS and YFSETQ. This CDR3 region has 13 residues.

The rearrangement joins TRBV9 to TRBJ1-2; weak D call: TRBD1 (5 bases). Trimming stripped 2 bases from V and 6 bases from J, with 11 bases between. The germline CDR1 and CDR2 sequences are SGDLS and YYNGEE. This CDR3 contains 13 residues. The CDR3 coding sequence is TGTGCCAGCAGCGTTGGCAGGGCGGATGGCTACACCTTC. Amino acid sequence: CASSVGRADGYTF.

This clonotype was found many times. The gene calls are TRBV9 and TRBJ2-3; D perhaps matches TRBD2 (6 bases). Trimming shortened V by 0 bases and J by 2 bases, and 22 bases separated the two germline ends. The CDR3 sequence is 19 residues long. Germline V gene lookup returns CDR1 SGDLS and CDR2 YYNGEE. The CDR3 DNA is TGTGCCAGCAGCGTAGTATGGGAGTCGGGGGTTGGGCACACAGATACGCAGTATTTT. It yields the protein CASSVVWESGVGHTDTQYF.

Ten or more counts support this clonotype. This chain connects TRBV6-4 to TRBJ2-7; 8 bases line up with TRBD2. J was trimmed by 3 bases and V by 3 bases; bases with no gene match: 7. This CDR3 is 15 amino acids long. CDR1 is MRHNA and CDR2 is SNTAGT in the germline V gene. For the CDR3, the DNA is TGTGCCAGCAGTGAAAGCGGGGGAAGTTACTACGAGCAGTACTTC. This encodes CASSESGGSYYEQYF.

Ten or more counts support this clonotype. The chain employs TRBV7-2 and TRBJ1-1, with D unclear. The germline CDR1 and CDR2 sequences are SGHTA and FQGNSA. V lost 2 bases and J lost 0, with 22 bases in between. The CDR3 contains 19 residues. In nucleotides, the CDR3 is TGTGCCAGCAGCTTACATTGGGAGAGGCTTTTTGAAATGAACACTGAAGCTTTCTTT. This encodes CASSLHWERLFEMNTEAFF.

In its sample, this clonotype was seen many times. The chain uses TRBV7-9 and TRBJ2-7; D unresolved. Germline lookup yields CDR1 SEHNR and CDR2 FQNEAQ (reference sequence). CDR3 length equals 15 residues. V dropped 5 bases and J dropped 6 bases, with 20 bases sitting between them. In DNA form, the CDR3 reads TGTGCCAGCAGCGCCCCCCTCGTGGGCGGCCTCGAGCAGTACTTC. Translation: CASSAPLVGGLEQYF.

This chain uses TRBV7-3 with TRBJ2-5; D uncertain. CDR3 size: 13 residues. The V and J ends lost 2 bases and 2 bases respectively, with 6 bases between them. In germline, CDR1 is SGHTA, CDR2 FQGTGA. The CDR3 here is CASSLWAQETQYF. The CDR3, as DNA: TGTGCCAGCAGCTTATGGGCACAAGAGACCCAGTACTTC.